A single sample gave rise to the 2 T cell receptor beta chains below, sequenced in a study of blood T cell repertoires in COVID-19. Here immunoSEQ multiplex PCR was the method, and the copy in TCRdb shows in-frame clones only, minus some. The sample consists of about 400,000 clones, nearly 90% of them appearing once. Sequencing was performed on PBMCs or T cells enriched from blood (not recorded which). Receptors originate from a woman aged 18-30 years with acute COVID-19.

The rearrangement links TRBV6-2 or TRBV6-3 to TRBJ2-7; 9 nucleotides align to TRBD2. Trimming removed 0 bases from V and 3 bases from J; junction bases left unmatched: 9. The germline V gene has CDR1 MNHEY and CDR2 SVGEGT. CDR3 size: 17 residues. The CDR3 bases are TGTGCCAGCAGTTACTCGATCCAGCGGGAGGTTTTCTACGAGCAGTACTTC. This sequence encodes CASSYSIQREVFYEQYF.

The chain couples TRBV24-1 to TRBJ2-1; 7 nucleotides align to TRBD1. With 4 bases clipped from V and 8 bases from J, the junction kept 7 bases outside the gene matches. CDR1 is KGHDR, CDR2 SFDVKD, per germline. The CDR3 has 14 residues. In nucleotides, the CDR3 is TGTGCCACCAGTGACCGAAGACAGGGCGATGAGCAGTTCTTC. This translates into CATSDRRQGDEQFF.